This TCR beta chain was documented in a study of human T cells and chemical hapten exposure. General study points: Donors had alopecia, so their immune response may differ from healthy people's. The study found that DPC sensitization did not change TCRs above 1 in 1000 frequency.

The CDR3 spans 15 residues. Germline V gives CDR1 SGDLS, CDR2 YYNGEE. V was pared by 3 bases and J by 0 bases, with 12 bases between. Indicated time point: patch test 2, 6 weeks after DPC sensitization. Specified treatment: therapeutic diphenylcyclopropenone sensitization with weekly scalp DPC. MiXCR, applied by TCRdb to the RACE reads, yields one record per CDR3 protein. Of about 70,000 distinct CDR3 sequences listed, 7.5% to 9.5% were seen once; the top ten hold approximately 3.4%. Comments on this clonotype: Its antigen is still unknown.

This sequence joins TRBV9 and TRBJ1-1, with a tentative D call TRBD1 (5 bases). The receptor comes from a woman in her fifties or sixties with alopecia areata. Some clones in this sample may be carry-over from other donors' samples. The material was whole blood, obtained in connection with sensitization to the hapten diphenylcyclopropenone (DPC). The DNA of the CDR3 is TGTGCCAGCAGCGATCCAGGGTTGCTGAACACTGAAGCTTTCTTT. Translation: CASSDPGLLNTEAFF.